Shown below are 21 T cell receptor beta chains from a single sample sequenced in a study of cytomegalovirus exposure and HLA in healthy donors. The PCR used 60 Vbeta and 13 Jbeta primers. Measured with immunoSEQ multiplex PCR; TCRdb has only the in-frame clones, and not every one. This table holds 100,000 to 120,000 clones, 82% found once. The specimen sequenced was PBMCs. The receptor set was obtained from a woman between 18 and 29 years old in good health and CMV-seronegative.

V and J are TRBV11-3 and TRBJ1-1; no clear D. V lost 5 bases and J lost 7, with 8 bases in between. The germline gives CDR1 SGHNT, CDR2 YENEEA. The CDR3 is 11 residues long. The CDR3 DNA is TGTGCCAGCAGCCCCGTCCGTGAAGCTTTCTTT. Translating gives CASSPVREAFF.

This rearrangement joins TRBV9 to TRBJ2-1, with D possibly TRBD2 on 6 matching bases. Looked up from germline, CDR1 is SGDLS and CDR2 is YYNGEE. This CDR3 has 15 amino acids. Trimming pared 1 base from V and 0 bases from J, leaving 8 bases between. The CDR3 spells CASSVLGGSYNEQFF. The CDR3 DNA reads as TGTGCCAGCAGCGTACTCGGGGGCTCCTACAATGAGCAGTTCTTC.

The CDR3 bases are TGTGCCAGCAGTGAAGATGTCCTAAACTATGGCTACACCTTC. This sequence encodes CASSEDVLNYGYTF. The chain uses TRBV2 and TRBJ1-2; D is uncertain. The CDR3 length is 14 residues. The germline V gene has CDR1 SNHLY and CDR2 FYNNEI. V was pared by 1 base and J by 2 bases, with 8 bases between.

The J gene is TRBJ2-7, the V gene TRBV11-2; 8 bases map to TRBD1. The CDR3 covers 14 residues. From germline, CDR1 is SGHAT and CDR2 FQNNGV. Trimming cost V 5 bases and J 3 bases; bases outside gene matches: 6. This chain's CDR3 is CASSPRQGFYEQYV. The CDR3 DNA follows: TGTGCCAGCAGCCCTCGACAGGGGTTCTACGAGCAGTACGTC.

This chain joins TRBV28 and TRBJ2-1; D may be TRBD1 (6 bases). Germline V CDR1 and CDR2: MDHEN, SYDVKM. The V end lost 4 bases, the J end lost 8 bases, and 21 bases lay between the germline ends. The CDR3 runs 16 residues. The CDR3 DNA reads as TGTGCCAGCAGTTCTGACAGGAGTGGAAGGATCGATGAGCAGTTCTTC. Translation: CASSSDRSGRIDEQFF.

This clone appeared a few times. The chain is built from TRBV29-1 and TRBJ1-2; 9 bases agree with TRBD1. The CDR3 has 16 amino acids. V dropped 2 bases and J dropped 2; count of bases not matched to a gene: 9. In germline, CDR1 is SQVTM, CDR2 ANQGSEA. Written as DNA, the CDR3 is TGCAGCGTTGAATGGTCACAGGGGGCGCGGAACTATGGCTACACCTTC. Its protein product is CSVEWSQGARNYGYTF.

V gene TRBV5-1 combines with J gene TRBJ1-1; D is undetermined. The CDR3 sequence is 14 residues long. Germline V lookup: CDR1 SGHRS, CDR2 YFSETQ. The V gene lost 2 bases and the J gene lost 4 bases, with 12 bases spanning the gap. Here the CDR3 reads CASSFGVYGTEAFF. In DNA form, the CDR3 reads TGCGCCAGCAGCTTCGGTGTCTACGGCACTGAAGCTTTCTTT.

The chain uses TRBV28 and TRBJ2-7, with D tentatively TRBD2 (6 bases). There are 16 residues in the CDR3. Trimming removed 3 bases from V and 1 base from J, with 16 bases in between. CDR1 is MDHEN and CDR2 is SYDVKM in the germline V gene. CDR3 nucleotide sequence: TGTGCCAGCAGTTTGAATCTGGGACTCCGATCCTACGAGCAGTACTTC. Protein: CASSLNLGLRSYEQYF.

This sequence joins TRBV6-1 and TRBJ1-4; D remains ambiguous. V lost 6 bases and J 0 bases, leaving 5 bases between the germline ends. The CDR3 extends over 13 amino acids. CDR1 is MNHNS and CDR2 is SASEGT in the germline V gene. This CDR3 is CASSRTTNEKLFF. The CDR3, as DNA: TGTGCCAGCAGCAGGACAACTAATGAAAAACTGTTTTTT.

This clone was seen many times. The rearrangement joins TRBV27 to TRBJ1-6; D call uncertain. The V gene lost 4 bases and the J gene lost 8 bases, with 12 bases spanning the gap. CDR3 length: 14 amino acids. Per germline, CDR1 MNHEY and CDR2 SMNVEV (reference sequence). This CDR3 is CASSWEPGDSPLHF. Written as DNA, the CDR3 is TGTGCCAGCAGTTGGGAGCCCGGAGATTCACCCCTCCACTTT.

The chain links TRBV7-6 to TRBJ2-1; D might be TRBD1 (5 bases). CDR1 is SGHVS and CDR2 is FNYEAQ in the germline V gene. Trimming left V 0 bases short and J 5 bases short, with 14 bases between. CDR3 length: 16 amino acids. DNA for the CDR3: TGTGCCAGCAGCTTAGCAGGGGCTGATTCTAACAATGAGCAGTTCTTC. Its translation is CASSLAGADSNNEQFF.

The chain employs TRBV28 and TRBJ1-2; TRBD1 matches at 11 bases. The germline gives CDR1 MDHEN, CDR2 SYDVKM. The CDR3 totals 16 residues. The V segment lost 5 bases and the J segment 4 bases; nucleotides outside the gene matches: 9. CDR3 nucleotides: TGTGCCAGCAGTGTATCCAGGACAGGGGGCTCCTATGGCTACACCTTC. Its translation: CASSVSRTGGSYGYTF.

The chain joins TRBV4-1 to TRBJ1-5, with D possibly TRBD1 on 6 matching bases. The ends were cut back, 3 bases at V and 7 bases at J, with 16 bases in the middle. The CDR3 is 15 residues long. Germline V gene data show CDR1 as MGHRA and CDR2 as YSYEKL. CDR3 in amino acids: CASSQHKGVQQPQHF. In nucleotides, the CDR3 is TGCGCCAGCAGCCAGCACAAGGGGGTACAGCAGCCCCAGCATTTT.

About this clone: One junction end does not reproduce the germline sequence, and a read error may be involved. CDR3 region: CASRLGGVGTEAFF. CDR3 DNA sequence: TGTGCCAGCAGATTAGGGGGCGTGGGCACTGAAGCTTTCTTT. The V and J genes are TRBV7-2 and TRBJ1-1; 7 nucleotides line up with TRBD1. In germline, CDR1 is SGHTA, CDR2 FQGNSA. There are 14 residues in the CDR3.

This sequence joins TRBV21-1 and TRBJ2-1; the table's D call, TRBD1, has no DNA check behind it. TRBV21-1 is listed as a pseudogene. CDR3 length: 18 amino acids. CDR3: CASSKPSWTGLSYNEQFF. The CDR3 DNA is TGTGCCAGCAGCAAACCCTCCTGGACAGGGCTCTCCTACAATGAGCAGTTCTTC.

The rearrangement uses TRBV28 and TRBJ1-1; 9 bases fit TRBD1. CDR1 is MDHEN, CDR2 SYDVKM, per germline. The CDR3 has 12 residues. Losses at the gene ends were 5 bases for V and 10 bases for J; bases not matched to a gene: 5. CDR3 bases: TGTGCCAGCAGTATAGGGACAGGGAGAGCTTTCTTT. Translated, it gives CASSIGTGRAFF. Full variable domain (missing parts from reference TRBV28 and TRBJ1-1): DVKVTQSSRYLVKRTGEKVFLECVQDMDHENMFWYRQDPGLGLRLIYFSYDVKMKEKGDIPEGYSVSREKKERFSLILESASTNQTSMYLCASSIGTGRAFFGQGTRLTVV.

The DNA for the CDR3 is TGTGCCAGCAGCTTTGGGACAGGGGTCCCCTATGGCTACACCTTC. This encodes CASSFGTGVPYGYTF. The chain joins TRBV5-8 to TRBJ1-2; 10 bases match TRBD1. The CDR3 spans 15 residues. V trimming: 2 bases; J trimming: 4 bases; junction bases outside the gene matches: 5. Germline V gene sequence: CDR1 SGHTS, CDR2 YDEGEE.

The V and J genes are TRBV2 and TRBJ1-1; D uncertain. CDR1 is SNHLY and CDR2 is FYNNEI in the germline V gene. This CDR3 contains 14 residues. V was shortened by 4 bases and J by 4 bases, with 13 bases between the two germline ends. The CDR3 loop is CASSVKRESTEAFF. For the CDR3, the DNA is TGTGCCAGCAGTGTAAAGAGGGAATCCACTGAAGCTTTCTTT.

The chain couples TRBV28 to TRBJ1-3; 7 positions match TRBD1. The CDR3 totals 16 residues. The V gene's germline CDR1 is MDHEN and CDR2 SYDVKM. The J segment lost 0 bases and the V segment lost 8 bases, leaving 10 bases of the junction unmatched. CDR3 DNA sequence: TGTGCCAGCTCCCAGGACAGGACTCCCTCTGGAAACACCATATATTTT. The encoded protein is CASSQDRTPSGNTIYF.

The J gene is TRBJ1-5, the V gene TRBV5-4, with D unresolved. Germline V CDR1 and CDR2: SGHNT, YYREEE (reference sequence). The CDR3 has 13 amino acids. The V end was cut by 2 bases, the J end by 4 bases, with 7 bases between. The CDR3 DNA reads TGTGCCAGCAGCTTAAACATAAATCAGCCCCAGCATTTT. Amino acid sequence: CASSLNINQPQHF.

This clone has just a few counts. The genes are TRBV20-1 and TRBJ1-2; TRBD1 might be the D (5 bases). Trimming left V 3 bases short and J 6 bases short, with 5 bases between. The germline V gene encodes CDR1 DFQATT and CDR2 SNEGSKA (reference sequence). CDR3 length equals 10 residues. CDR3 region: CSASRDGYTF. The CDR3 DNA reads TGCAGTGCTAGCAGGGATGGCTACACCTTC.